This paragraph covers one T cell receptor (beta chain) sequence. Germline CDR1 reads GTSNPN; CDR2 reads SVGIG (reference sequence). CDR3 length: 15 amino acids. Deletions cut 0 bases from V and 2 bases from J, with 11 bases between. The data originate from a study of preoperative IRX-2 immunotherapy in early breast cancer. Treatment: preoperative locoregional IRX-2 cytokine immunotherapy. Patients received preoperative, locoregional IRX-2 cytokine immunotherapy in a phase Ib study. Sequencing used immunoSEQ multiplex PCR; TCRdb keeps in-frame clones, though not all of them. The data contain 40,000 to 50,000 clones, roughly 80% of them seen just once; the ten biggest clones take up roughly 1.2%.

The TCR originated in a human donor with breast cancer. V is TRBV30 and J is TRBJ1-5, with D maybe TRBD1 (5 bases). The sequencing used tumor tissue, collected after IRX-2 immunotherapy. The CDR3 nucleotides read TGTGCCTGGAGTGTACGAGGGGCAGGCAATCAGCCCCAGCATTTT. Translating it yields CAWSVRGAGNQPQHF.